Listed below are T cell receptor beta chains from one sample, sequenced in a study of shared clonotypes between healthy human individuals. Profiled with immunoSEQ multiplex PCR; TCRdb holds only in-frame clones, not every one. This table holds roughly 2,500,000 clones, roughly 93% found once. Specimen: naive CD4+ T cells from PBMCs. Receptor source: a man aged 18 to 35 in good health. Some clones in this sample may be carry-over from other donors' samples. Each CDR3 is given with its conserved first and last residue. Each record gives: V gene, clone size, D gene, J gene, CDR3 DNA, CDR3 protein. A D gene is named only where the DNA matches it firmly. Only some rows state a clone size, as once, few, many or a class for expanded clones.

V gene: TRBV20-1
clone size: NA
D gene: NA
J gene: TRBJ2-4
CDR3 DNA: TGCAGTGCACCTCGGGGAAACATTCAGTACTTC
CDR3 protein: CSAPRGNIQYF

V gene: TRBV18
clone size: few
D gene: TRBD1
J gene: TRBJ2-1
CDR3 DNA: TGTGCCAGCTCACCATGGGACAGGGTGGATGAGCAGTTCTTC
CDR3 protein: CASSPWDRVDEQFF

V gene: TRBV15
clone size: NA
D gene: TRBD1
J gene: TRBJ2-7
CDR3 DNA: TGTGCCACCAGCAGCCGGGACAGGGGGCGATACGAGCAGTACTTC
CDR3 protein: CATSSRDRGRYEQYF

V gene: TRBV9
clone size: NA
D gene: TRBD2
J gene: TRBJ2-1
CDR3 DNA: TGTGCCAGCAGTACCAGCGGGATTTCCCCCCTTAGCTCCTACAATGAGCAGTTCTTC
CDR3 protein: CASSTSGISPLSSYNEQFF

V gene: TRBV2
clone size: NA
D gene: NA
J gene: TRBJ2-1
CDR3 DNA: TGTGCCAGCCTTTACTCCAATGAGCAGTTCTTC
CDR3 protein: CASLYSNEQFF

V gene: TRBV18
clone size: NA
D gene: NA
J gene: TRBJ2-1
CDR3 DNA: TGTGCCAGCTCATACTCCGGGGCCTACAATGAGCAGTTCTTC
CDR3 protein: CASSYSGAYNEQFF

V gene: TRBV6-5
clone size: NA
D gene: TRBD1
J gene: TRBJ2-2
CDR3 DNA: TGTGCCAGCAGGGGACAGGGGGCGAAGGTCGGGGAGCTGTTTTTT
CDR3 protein: CASRGQGAKVGELFF

V gene: TRBV28
clone size: NA
D gene: NA
J gene: TRBJ1-4
CDR3 DNA: TGTGCCAGCGGAGTGAATGAAAAACTGTTTTTT
CDR3 protein: CASGVNEKLFF

V gene: TRBV28
clone size: NA
D gene: TRBD1
J gene: TRBJ1-1
CDR3 DNA: TGTGCCAGCAGTTTGGGGGACAGGGTTCACATGAACACTGAAGCTTTCTTT
CDR3 protein: CASSLGDRVHMNTEAFF

V gene: TRBV10-1
clone size: NA
D gene: NA
J gene: TRBJ2-2
CDR3 DNA: TGCGCCAGCACGGGTCCGTCTTTTCACCCCGGGGAGCTGTTTTTT
CDR3 protein: CASTGPSFHPGELFF

V gene: TRBV5-8
clone size: once
D gene: NA
J gene: TRBJ1-6
CDR3 DNA: TGTGCCAGCAGTCGTACGTCGAATTCACCCCTCCACTTT
CDR3 protein: CASSRTSNSPLHF

V gene: TRBV11-3
clone size: NA
D gene: TRBD1
J gene: TRBJ1-1
CDR3 DNA: TGTGCCAGCGGAACCAGGGGGGGGACTGAAGCTTTCTTT
CDR3 protein: CASGTRGGTEAFF

V gene: TRBV19
clone size: once
D gene: NA
J gene: TRBJ2-1
CDR3 DNA: TGTGCCAGTAGTCCGCGCGGAAGGGTCAATGAGCAGTTCTTC
CDR3 protein: CASSPRGRVNEQFF

V gene: TRBV7-2
clone size: NA
D gene: NA
J gene: TRBJ2-7
CDR3 DNA: TGTGCCAGCAGCTTAGAGGTATGGGTGGCGGAGCAGTACTTC
CDR3 protein: CASSLEVWVAEQYF

V gene: TRBV21-1
clone size: NA
D gene: NA
J gene: TRBJ2-1
CDR3 DNA: TGTGCCAGCAGCCTGGGGACTAGCGGGAGGCCCCCATCACCCGAAGACAATGAGCAGTTCTTC
CDR3 protein: CASSLGTSGRPPSPEDNEQFF

V gene: TRBV18
clone size: NA
D gene: TRBD1
J gene: TRBJ2-1
CDR3 DNA: TGTGCCAGCTCACCTAAACAGGGGGCTGGGAATGAGCAGTTCTTC
CDR3 protein: CASSPKQGAGNEQFF

V gene: TRBV7-9
clone size: NA
D gene: TRBD1
J gene: TRBJ1-4
CDR3 DNA: TGTGCCAGCAGCTTAAGACAGGGGGGTGAAAAACTGTTTTTT
CDR3 protein: CASSLRQGGEKLFF

V gene: TRBV5-1
clone size: NA
D gene: NA
J gene: TRBJ2-7
CDR3 DNA: TGCGCCAGCAGCTTGGACTACACGACCTACGAGCAGTACTTC
CDR3 protein: CASSLDYTTYEQYF

V gene: TRBV29-1
clone size: NA
D gene: NA
J gene: TRBJ2-4
CDR3 DNA: TGCAGCGTTAGCCGACAGGGACTAGCCAAAAACATTCAGTACTTC
CDR3 protein: CSVSRQGLAKNIQYF

V gene: TRBV18
clone size: NA
D gene: TRBD1
J gene: TRBJ2-7
CDR3 DNA: TGTGCCAGCTCACTCGGACAGGTATCCTACGAGCAGTACTTC
CDR3 protein: CASSLGQVSYEQYF

V gene: TRBV28
clone size: once
D gene: TRBD2
J gene: TRBJ2-5
CDR3 DNA: TGTGCCAGCAGTTCGGGACTAGCGGAGACCCAAGAGACCCAGTACTTC
CDR3 protein: CASSSGLAETQETQYF

V gene: TRBV29-1
clone size: NA
D gene: TRBD2
J gene: TRBJ2-3
CDR3 DNA: TGCAGCGTTGGGGGACCTAGCGGGGGTGCTAGCACAGATACGCAGTATTTT
CDR3 protein: CSVGGPSGGASTDTQYF

V gene: TRBV5-5
clone size: NA
D gene: NA
J gene: TRBJ1-3
CDR3 DNA: TGTGCCAGCAGCTTGACAGCAGTCTTAACCTCTGGAAACACCATATATTTT
CDR3 protein: CASSLTAVLTSGNTIYF

V gene: TRBV5-1
clone size: once
D gene: NA
J gene: TRBJ1-1
CDR3 DNA: TGCGCCAGCAGCTTGGACTCGATGGGGGGAACTGAAGCTTTCTTT
CDR3 protein: CASSLDSMGGTEAFF

V gene: TRBV27
clone size: NA
D gene: NA
J gene: TRBJ1-5
CDR3 DNA: TGTGCCAGCAGTCCTATGGACAGAAACCAGCCCCAGCATTTT
CDR3 protein: CASSPMDRNQPQHF

V gene: TRBV4-1
clone size: NA
D gene: NA
J gene: TRBJ1-5
CDR3 DNA: TGCGCCAGCAGCCAAGAAGGAGGCGGGGATCAGCCCCAGCATTTT
CDR3 protein: CASSQEGGGDQPQHF

V gene: TRBV7-9
clone size: NA
D gene: NA
J gene: TRBJ2-5
CDR3 DNA: TGTGCCAGCAGCACTTCCACCCGGGGGTCCCAAGAGACCCAGTACTTC
CDR3 protein: CASSTSTRGSQETQYF

V gene: TRBV11-2
clone size: NA
D gene: NA
J gene: TRBJ2-1
CDR3 DNA: TGTGCCAGCAGCTTCAGGCAGCCTAGGCCGACAAATGAGCAGTTCTTC
CDR3 protein: CASSFRQPRPTNEQFF

V gene: TRBV6-5
clone size: NA
D gene: NA
J gene: TRBJ2-1
CDR3 DNA: TGTGCCAGCAGTTACTCGATGGGGGTCGGTGACAATGAGCAGTTCTTC
CDR3 protein: CASSYSMGVGDNEQFF

V gene: TRBV28
clone size: NA
D gene: NA
J gene: TRBJ1-1
CDR3 DNA: TGTGCCAGCAAAACGGCGCAGGTGAGGGGGGCTGAAGCTTTCTTT
CDR3 protein: CASKTAQVRGAEAFF

V gene: TRBV15
clone size: once
D gene: NA
J gene: TRBJ2-3
CDR3 DNA: TGTGCCACCAGCAGAGTGGCCCTCACAGATACGCAGTATTTT
CDR3 protein: CATSRVALTDTQYF

V gene: TRBV28
clone size: NA
D gene: TRBD1
J gene: TRBJ1-5
CDR3 DNA: TGTGCCAGCAGTTTATACACAGGGGTAAACGATCAGCCCCAGCATTTT
CDR3 protein: CASSLYTGVNDQPQHF

V gene: TRBV18
clone size: NA
D gene: NA
J gene: TRBJ2-1
CDR3 DNA: TGTGCCAGCTCCCGAGAGTCTGAGCAGTTCTTC
CDR3 protein: CASSRESEQFF

V gene: TRBV29-1
clone size: once
D gene: NA
J gene: TRBJ1-2
CDR3 DNA: TGCAGCGTTGAAGATGCCGGGTTCTACACCTTC
CDR3 protein: CSVEDAGFYTF

V gene: TRBV5-6
clone size: few
D gene: NA
J gene: TRBJ1-4
CDR3 DNA: TGTGCCAGCAGCTTGAGGACAGTTCGGAATGAAAAACTGTTTTTT
CDR3 protein: CASSLRTVRNEKLFF

V gene: TRBV6-6
clone size: NA
D gene: TRBD1
J gene: TRBJ1-1
CDR3 DNA: TGTGCCAGCAGGGACAGGGGGAGCGGCGCTGAAGCTTTCTTT
CDR3 protein: CASRDRGSGAEAFF

V gene: TRBV6-6
clone size: NA
D gene: NA
J gene: TRBJ2-7
CDR3 DNA: TGTGCCAGCACCGCCGTAGCTACTATCAACGAGCAGTACTTC
CDR3 protein: CASTAVATINEQYF

V gene: TRBV6-4
clone size: NA
D gene: NA
J gene: TRBJ1-1
CDR3 DNA: TGTGCCAGCGGCCCGACTGAAGCTTTCTTT
CDR3 protein: CASGPTEAFF

V gene: TRBV25-1
clone size: NA
D gene: TRBD1
J gene: TRBJ1-6
CDR3 DNA: TGTGCCAGCAGTGGGGACAACCGACAGGGGGCCTATAATTCACCCCTCCACTTT
CDR3 protein: CASSGDNRQGAYNSPLHF

V gene: TRBV11-2
clone size: NA
D gene: NA
J gene: TRBJ2-2
CDR3 DNA: TGTGCCAGCAGCCCAATCTCGGGGGAGTTGGCCGGGGAGCTGTTTTTT
CDR3 protein: CASSPISGELAGELFF

V gene: TRBV29-1
clone size: once
D gene: NA
J gene: TRBJ2-5
CDR3 DNA: TGCAGCGTTGCTCGGGGCCTCCAAGAGACCCAGTACTTC
CDR3 protein: CSVARGLQETQYF

V gene: TRBV5-4
clone size: NA
D gene: NA
J gene: TRBJ1-1
CDR3 DNA: TGTGCCAGCAGCCAAGTCTTGCCAACCACTGAAGCTTTCTTT
CDR3 protein: CASSQVLPTTEAFF

V gene: TRBV28
clone size: NA
D gene: NA
J gene: TRBJ2-1
CDR3 DNA: TGTGCCAGCAGTTGGAGGAATGAGCAGTTCTTC
CDR3 protein: CASSWRNEQFF

V gene: TRBV7-8
clone size: NA
D gene: TRBD2
J gene: TRBJ2-1
CDR3 DNA: TGTGCCAGCAGCTTCTTAAGGGCTAGCGGGAGAGGGGTGGTCCATGAGCAGTTCTTC
CDR3 protein: CASSFLRASGRGVVHEQFF

V gene: TRBV11-2
clone size: NA
D gene: NA
J gene: TRBJ2-7
CDR3 DNA: TGTGCCAGCAGCTTAAGCACGGGACCAGGGTACGAGCAGTACTTC
CDR3 protein: CASSLSTGPGYEQYF

V gene: TRBV28
clone size: NA
D gene: TRBD2
J gene: TRBJ2-1
CDR3 DNA: TGTGCCGGCAGTTCTACCGGGACTATATACAATGAGCAGTTCTTC
CDR3 protein: CAGSSTGTIYNEQFF

V gene: TRBV4-3
clone size: NA
D gene: TRBD1
J gene: TRBJ1-2
CDR3 DNA: TGCGCCAGCAGCCAAGATAGGCGATCGGGACAGTCCATTTTCTATGGCTACACCTTC
CDR3 protein: CASSQDRRSGQSIFYGYTF

V gene: TRBV18
clone size: NA
D gene: NA
J gene: TRBJ1-3
CDR3 DNA: TGTGCCAGCTCACCAGGGGGAGCCTCTGGAAACACCATATATTTT
CDR3 protein: CASSPGGASGNTIYF

V gene: TRBV5-1
clone size: NA
D gene: NA
J gene: TRBJ2-7
CDR3 DNA: TGCGCCAGCAGCGACCGGGACGGAACCTACGAGCAGTACTTC
CDR3 protein: CASSDRDGTYEQYF